The clone carrying this TCR beta chain was recorded a few times. Antigen: not known. Assay used: immunoSEQ multiplex PCR; TCRdb lists only in-frame clones, some missing. The sample lists 3,500 to 4,500 clones, approximately 82% occurring once. The record originates from a study of hypomethylating agent response in myelodysplastic syndrome. Overall study context: Of the myelodysplastic syndrome patients, under ten were male, 2 female. Study-wide points: Richness, rarefaction diversity and clonality did not change significantly after hypomethylating treatment.

The J segment lost 1 base and the V segment lost 8 bases, leaving 6 bases of the junction unmatched. The CDR3 is 15 residues long. Germline loops: CDR1 WSHSY, CDR2 SAAADI. This material consisted of bone marrow, taken before or after starting hypomethylating agent treatment for myelodysplastic syndrome (not recorded which). The chain has TRBV10-2 and TRBJ2-4; TRBD2 agrees at 9 bases. The clonotype originates from a human donor with myelodysplastic syndrome. CDR3 in DNA: TGCGCCAGCGCGGGACTAGCTATGGCCAAAAACATTCAGTACTTC. Its translation is CASAGLAMAKNIQYF.